Below, 19 T cell receptor beta chains from the same sample are listed, as sequenced in a study of blood T cell repertoires in COVID-19. TCRdb's table, derived via immunoSEQ multiplex PCR, lists solely in-frame clones and lacks some. The sample consists of 40,000 to 55,000 clones, roughly 88% of them appearing once. The material sequenced was peripheral blood. Source of these receptors: a man in his forties or fifties with active COVID-19.

This clone occurred a few times. This chain connects TRBV2 to TRBJ1-5, with unresolved D. CDR3 length: 14 residues. Germline V lookup: CDR1 SNHLY, CDR2 FYNNEI. The V end lost 4 bases, the J end lost 3 bases, and 10 bases lay between the germline ends. In DNA, the CDR3 is TGTGCCAGCAGTGTAAGAGGTCCCAATCAGCCCCAGCATTTT. Protein sequence: CASSVRGPNQPQHF.

This clone was detected only a few times. V and J are TRBV29-1 and TRBJ1-1, with D possibly TRBD1 on 6 matching bases. CDR1 and CDR2 (germline): SQVTM, ANQGSEA. CDR3 length: 12 amino acids. The V gene lost 8 bases and the J gene lost 5 bases, with 15 bases spanning the gap. The CDR3 loop is CSTKSGVTEAFF. The CDR3 DNA sequence: TGCAGCACCAAATCAGGGGTGACTGAAGCTTTCTTT.

This clone occurred once. This chain uses TRBV10-1 with TRBJ2-1; tentatively, D is TRBD2 (6 bases). V lost 8 bases to trimming and J lost 6 bases, with 11 bases between them. This CDR3 is 12 amino acids long. CDR1 is WNHNN and CDR2 is SYGVQD in the germline V gene (reference sequence). CDR3 protein: CASGAGPNEQFF. CDR3 DNA: TGCGCCAGCGGGGCGGGACCCAATGAGCAGTTCTTC.

The DNA for the CDR3 is TGTGCCAGCAGTTACGGGGTGACAGGGGGAGTACCCGAGCAGTACTTC. As protein: CASSYGVTGGVPEQYF. The chain recombines TRBV6-6 with TRBJ2-7; 9 bases match TRBD1. Looked up from germline, CDR1 is MNHNY and CDR2 is SVGAGI (reference sequence). This CDR3 comprises 16 residues. With V trimmed by 2 bases and J by 6 bases, 11 bases remained unmatched.

This chain joins TRBV24-1 and TRBJ2-1; 7 bases are a match to TRBD1. Looked up from germline, CDR1 is KGHDR and CDR2 is SFDVKD. The CDR3 is 14 amino acids. Trimming cost V 3 bases and J 6 bases; bases outside gene matches: 4. CDR3 coding DNA: TGTGCCACCAGTGATCCGACAGGGAGCAATGAGCAGTTCTTC. It is translated as CATSDPTGSNEQFF.

The rearrangement links TRBV10-3 to TRBJ2-7; TRBD2 aligns across 14 bases. The ends lost 0 bases at V and 5 bases at J; junction bases unmatched: 3. This CDR3 is 16 amino acids long. Germline CDR1 reads ENHRY; CDR2 reads SYGVKD. CDR3 sequence: CAISESTSGRAHEQYV. CDR3 sequence (DNA): TGTGCCATCAGTGAGTCGACTAGCGGGAGGGCCCACGAGCAGTACGTC.

The CDR3 protein is CASSPRLAGGGSSTDTQYF. The CDR3 nucleotides read TGTGCCAGCAGCCCCAGACTAGCGGGGGGGGGATCAAGCACAGATACGCAGTATTTT. The chain combines TRBV9 with TRBJ2-3, with 14 bases aligning to TRBD2. CDR1 is SGDLS, CDR2 YYNGEE, per germline. The CDR3 runs 19 residues. Trimming took 4 bases from V and 0 from J; bases not matched to a gene: 10.

V and J are TRBV11-3 and TRBJ2-7; 9 bases line up with TRBD1. Trimming took 2 bases from V and 6 from J; bases not matched to a gene: 2. CDR3 length: 13 residues. The germline V gene encodes CDR1 SGHNT and CDR2 YENEEA. The CDR3 DNA is TGTGCCAGCAGCTTATCGACAGGGGGCGAGCAGTACGTC. Its protein product is CASSLSTGGEQYV.

In regard to this clone: The junction departs from the called germline gene at one end, perhaps through a read error. The V call is TRBV7-7, the J call TRBJ2-5; 11 positions match TRBD2. Germline V gene data show CDR1 as SSHAT and CDR2 as FNYEAQ (reference sequence). CDR3 length: 17 amino acids. The CDR3 sequence is CASSPRLAGMDQETQYF. As DNA, the CDR3 is TGTGCTAGCAGCCCCCGACTAGCGGGAATGGACCAAGAGACCCAGTACTTC.

There are a few counts of this clone. This chain uses TRBV11-2 with TRBJ2-7, with D perhaps matching TRBD2 (6 bases). The CDR3 sequence is 12 residues long. Trimming shortened V by 5 bases and J by 6 bases, and 11 bases separated the two germline ends. Per germline, CDR1 SGHAT and CDR2 FQNNGV. CDR3 residues: CASSGRGPEQYF. Here the CDR3 DNA reads TGTGCCAGCAGCGGGCGGGGTCCCGAGCAGTACTTC.

CDR3 coding DNA: TGTGCCCCCGGGACACCTCTCGGGCATGGCTACACCTTC. It is translated as CAPGTPLGHGYTF. The gene calls are TRBV7-9 and TRBJ1-2, with TRBD1 as a possible D gene (6 bases). V lost 11 bases, J lost 6 bases, and 19 bases lay in between. The CDR3 consists of 13 residues. Germline V gene sequence: CDR1 SEHNR, CDR2 FQNEAQ (reference sequence). The full variable domain, in which reference TRBV7-9 and TRBJ1-2 provide the parts outside the CDR3, is DTGVSQNPRHKITKRGQNVTFRCDPISEHNRLYWYRQTLGQGPEFLTYFQNEAQLEKSRLLSDRFSAERPKGSFSTLEIQRTEQGDSAMYLCAPGTPLGHGYTFGSGTRLTVV.

V usage is TRBV6-1 and J usage is TRBJ2-1; the match to TRBD2 covers 13 bases. Germline lookup yields CDR1 MNHNS and CDR2 SASEGT. V lost 4 bases to trimming and J lost 3 bases; unmatched junction nucleotides: 3. This CDR3 contains 16 residues. The CDR3 region is CASSVGLAGNYNEQFF. CDR3 DNA sequence: TGTGCCAGCAGTGTGGGACTAGCGGGAAACTACAATGAGCAGTTCTTC.

This clone was seen only a few times. The rearrangement uses TRBV4-1 and TRBJ1-1; D may be TRBD1 (6 bases). V lost 5 bases and J lost 5, with 15 bases in between. Germline-derived CDR1 and CDR2 are MGHRA and YSYEKL. CDR3 size: 14 residues. CDR3 protein: CASSATGRGTEAFF. As DNA, the CDR3 is TGCGCCAGCAGCGCGACAGGCCGAGGGACTGAAGCTTTCTTT.

The chain has TRBV27 and TRBJ2-3; the D gene is possibly TRBD2 (5 bases). CDR1 and CDR2 from the germline V gene are MNHEY and SMNVEV (reference sequence). Trimming pared 3 bases from V and 4 bases from J, leaving 11 bases between. The CDR3 is 14 residues long. The CDR3 reads CASSFRLASDTQYF. In DNA form, the CDR3 reads TGTGCCAGCAGTTTTAGGCTAGCCTCAGATACGCAGTATTTT.

The V call is TRBV7-9, the J call TRBJ2-7, with TRBD2 identical over 9 bases. The CDR3 consists of 13 residues. The germline CDR1 and CDR2 sequences are SEHNR and FQNEAQ (reference sequence). Trimming took 1 base from V and 6 from J; bases not matched to a gene: 1. CDR3 sequence (DNA): TGTGCCAGCAGCTTAGGACTAGCGGCCGAGCAGTACTTC. This sequence encodes CASSLGLAAEQYF.

This clone came up once. J is TRBJ2-3 and V is TRBV10-3, with 7 positions matching TRBD2. The CDR3 loop spans 16 amino acids. With 4 bases clipped from V and 2 bases from J, the junction kept 9 bases outside the gene matches. The germline V gene encodes CDR1 ENHRY and CDR2 SYGVKD. CDR3 protein: CAISGVGLAATDTQYF. The CDR3 nucleotides are TGTGCCATCAGTGGGGTGGGGCTAGCGGCCACAGATACGCAGTATTTT.

This clone has just a few counts. The V gene is TRBV7-9, the J gene TRBJ2-7, with TRBD1 matching 8 bases. Germline V lookup: CDR1 SEHNR, CDR2 FQNEAQ (reference sequence). CDR3 length: 14 residues. V lost 5 bases to trimming and J lost 5 bases; unmatched junction nucleotides: 8. The CDR3 coding sequence is TGTGCCAGCAGCCGGCCGCAGGGGGCCAACGAGCAGTACTTC. Amino acids: CASSRPQGANEQYF.

The chain carries TRBV24-1 and TRBJ1-2; no reliable D call. V lost 7 bases and J 7 bases, leaving 12 bases between the germline ends. The CDR3 consists of 12 residues. CDR1 is KGHDR and CDR2 is SFDVKD in the germline V gene. The CDR3 DNA is TGTGCCACCAGCGAGGGAGGCTCTGGCTACACCTTC. It specifies CATSEGGSGYTF.

The chain recombines TRBV19 with TRBJ2-7, with 7 bases aligning to TRBD1. V was pared by 6 bases and J by 6 bases, with 8 bases of the junction left unmatched. In germline, CDR1 is LNHDA, CDR2 SQIVND (reference sequence). This CDR3 is 13 amino acids long. The CDR3 loop is CASRQTGVGEQYF. The CDR3 DNA reads as TGTGCCAGTAGGCAAACAGGGGTTGGCGAGCAGTACTTC.